A selection of T cell receptor beta chains follows, all from one sample in a study of CD8 T cells in ankylosing spondylitis. MiXCR, applied by TCRdb to the 5' RACE reads, yields one record per CDR3 protein. The data show about 540,000 distinct CDR3 sequences, 9.5% to 15% seen once. The sequenced sample consisted of blood, either unsorted or a sorted T cell fraction (not recorded which). The receptors here all came from a male donor with ankylosing spondylitis. Each CDR3 is given with its conserved first and last residue. A D gene is named only where the DNA matches it firmly. A row's size may be missing; if present it is once, few, many or a size class.

j_call d_call clone_size v_call cdr3_length cdr3_aa cdr3_nt
TRBJ2-2 . . TRBV7-9 13 CASSLAWPGELFF TGTGCCAGCAGCTTAGCGTGGCCCGGGGAGCTGTTTTTT
TRBJ1-1 . few TRBV7-2 16 CASNLKSDGQNTEAFF TGTGCCAGCAACCTAAAATCCGACGGACAGAACACTGAAGCTTTCTTT
TRBJ2-1 . . TRBV27 13 CASSPGSGNEQFF TGTGCCAGCAGCCCCGGGTCCGGGAATGAGCAGTTCTTC
TRBJ2-1 TRBD1 few TRBV5-1 15 CASSFIRDRGGEQFF TGCGCCAGCAGCTTTATCCGGGACAGGGGGGGCGAGCAGTTCTTC
TRBJ2-5 . many TRBV7-2 14 CASSLGGAQETQYF TGTGCCAGCAGCTTAGGGGGGGCACAAGAGACCCAGTACTTC
TRBJ1-4 . few TRBV4-1 14 CASSPLRSNEKLFF TGCGCCAGCAGCCCTTTGAGGTCTAATGAAAAACTGTTTTTT
TRBJ2-5 TRBD2 . TRBV10-2 16 CASSAGVLAGGGTQYF TGCGCCAGCAGCGCAGGGGTACTAGCGGGAGGGGGGACCCAGTACTTC
TRBJ1-1 TRBD1 many TRBV5-5 15 CASSLSTGLDTEAFF TGTGCCAGCAGCTTGTCGACAGGGCTTGACACTGAAGCTTTCTTT
TRBJ2-4 . many TRBV5-1 16 CASSPRTDSAKNIQYF TGCGCCAGCAGCCCCCGGACCGATTCAGCCAAAAACATTCAGTACTTC
TRBJ1-2 . . TRBV12-3/TRBV12-4 12 CASTAEDYGYTF TGTGCCAGCACCGCCGAAGACTATGGCTACACCTTC
TRBJ2-3 TRBD2 . TRBV5-1 13 CASTEPGGDTQYF TGCGCCAGCACCGAACCCGGGGGGGATACGCAGTATTTT
TRBJ2-7 . few TRBV3-1 13 CASSRGRDYEQYF TGTGCCAGCAGTAGAGGCAGGGACTACGAGCAGTACTTC
TRBJ2-2 TRBD1 many TRBV15 16 CATKVGDRGRTGELFF TGTGCCACCAAGGTTGGGGACAGGGGGCGTACCGGGGAGCTGTTTTTT
TRBJ2-2 . many TRBV5-1 12 CASRIDTGELFF TGCGCCAGCAGAATCGACACCGGGGAGCTGTTTTTT
TRBJ1-2 . few TRBV27 13 CASRGPVGYGYTF TGTGCCAGCAGGGGGCCGGTGGGATATGGCTACACCTTC
TRBJ2-7 TRBD2 many TRBV2 13 CASTLSGSYEQYF TGTGCCAGCACCCTCAGCGGGAGCTACGAGCAGTACTTC
TRBJ2-2 . few TRBV20-1 14 CSARDPGKTGELFF TGCAGTGCTAGAGATCCTGGGAAGACCGGGGAGCTGTTTTTT
TRBJ1-6 . few TRBV15 14 CATRRGDYNSPLHF TGTGCCACCCGCCGGGGCGACTATAATTCACCCCTCCACTTT
TRBJ2-3 . few TRBV20-1 15 CSARDPGGGTDTQYF TGCAGTGCTAGAGACCCGGGCGGGGGCACAGATACGCAGTATTTT
TRBJ2-5 . few TRBV18 12 CASSPYEETQYF TGTGCCAGCTCACCGTACGAGGAGACCCAGTACTTC